This entry features one T cell receptor (beta chain) sequence. This clonotype was observed many times. What antigen it recognizes has not been identified. No qualities accompany the bases; no much larger clone lies one base away. These data are taken from a study of early T cells in non-severe SARS-CoV-2 infection (TCRdb year 2021). A note on the overall study: Bulk RNA from unsorted whole blood was used for TCR sequencing, so alpha and beta chains could not be paired. What the research found in general, with its limitations: VDJdb matching was skewed toward anti-spike CD8 responses, so virus-specific expansions were likely underestimated and private and CD4 specificities were missed.

Libraries were built with 5' RACE. Sequencing instrument: NextSeq 500. Unique molecular identifiers were attached to individual cDNA molecules in the TCR library protocol so that sequencing error and PCR bias could be corrected. Sequencing covered both TCR alpha and beta chains, and within each sample the abundances of alpha and beta sequences were tightly co-correlated. On the authors' methods: Decombinator V4 was used to annotate TCR sequences for V gene, J gene and CDR3. TCRs were defined as expanded if a significant change between any two time points was detected under a Poisson model with p below 0.0001. TCR abundances were normalised to the total number of TCRs sequenced in each sample and reported as counts per million. TRAV1-2 paired with TRAJ12, TRAJ20 or TRAJ33 defined MAIT TCRs, while TRAV10 paired with TRAJ18 defined iNKT TCRs. VDJdb, accessed 1 November 2021, was searched for CMV, EBV and SARS-CoV-2 annotated TCRs, excluding TCRs annotated for multiple antigens. TCRdb reanalyzed the raw reads on its own, using fastp at Q25 for trimming and MiXCR for clone calling, and kept in-frame beta chains. Each entry merges the rows of one CDR3 protein and shows their most common DNA and genes. TCRdb, not the authors, supplied the V and J calls. Across this sample there are approximately 32,000 distinct CDR3 sequences, with roughly 6.6% seen only once. About a third of the sample belongs to the ten largest clones.

CDR1 and CDR2 were assigned from the germline V gene (reference sequence) as DFQATT and SNEGSKA. The trim is 3 bases for V and 0 bases for J, with a gap of 4 bases between the germline ends. The CDR3 sequence holds 12 residues, the cysteine and phenylalanine included. This entry keeps only the CDR3 DNA: 36 bases, framed from base 1. This was a case-control study nested in a cohort of healthcare workers in London, UK, who had nasopharyngeal swab PCR tests and blood samples taken every week. Healthcare workers were enrolled in the week of the UK lockdown, from 23 to 31 March 2020, and were followed every week for up to roughly 15 weeks.

This TCR came from an adult who was a healthcare worker with PCR-confirmed SARS-CoV-2 infection or an uninfected control (not recorded which). Source material: whole blood. Rearrangement joined TRBV20-1 to TRBJ2-3, with the D gene not confidently named. The sequenced DNA: TGCAGTGCTAGTGCCAGCACAGATACGCAGTATTTT. The resulting protein is CSASASTDTQYF.